This TCR beta chain stems from a study of blood T cells in healthy people across ages. This clonotype was seen only a few times. The target antigen is unknown. A second PCR of roughly 7 to 11 cycles used a sample-barcoded 5' primer and a J-beta primer mix. TCRdb fed the 5' RACE reads into MiXCR, producing one record per CDR3 protein. The repertoire holds 1.5 million to 2 million distinct CDR3 sequences, with 49% as singletons. General study findings and limits: Considered underestimates were the diversity estimates obtained from one million T cells.

Germline V gene sequence: CDR1 SGHVS, CDR2 FQNEAQ. The CDR3 contains 14 residues. V lost 5 bases to trimming and J lost 3 bases, with 14 bases between them. Sequenced input: blood. V is TRBV7-8 and J is TRBJ2-7; unclear D gene. The receptor comes from a woman in her thirties or forties in good health. Written as DNA, the CDR3 is TGTGCCAGCAGCCCAGGTTCAGATTACTACGAGCAGTACTTC. It is translated as CASSPGSDYYEQYF.